Each of the 23 T cell receptor beta chains below was sequenced from the same sample in a study of blood T cell repertoires in COVID-19. Libraries were prepared by immunoSEQ multiplex PCR; TCRdb keeps only in-frame clonotypes and omits some of them. In the table there are some 42,000 clones, approximately 86% of which are singletons. Sample: peripheral blood. These receptors were taken from a human donor in a cohort sampled during active COVID-19.

The chain couples TRBV4-3 to TRBJ2-2; D is ambiguous. CDR1 LGHNA and CDR2 YSLEER come from the germline V gene. This CDR3 has 15 amino acids. V was shortened by 2 bases and J by 2 bases, with 9 bases between the two germline ends. CDR3 residues: CASSQSKLNTGELFF. The DNA for the CDR3 is TGCGCCAGCAGCCAAAGCAAACTCAACACCGGGGAGCTGTTTTTT.

This chain connects TRBV28 to TRBJ1-1; no clear D. Per the germline V gene, CDR1 is MDHEN and CDR2 is SYDVKM. This CDR3 is 14 amino acids long. Trimming cost V 3 bases and J 0 bases, with 8 bases left between them. CDR3 protein: CASSLRGLNTEAFF. The CDR3 nucleotides are TGTGCCAGCAGTTTGCGGGGTTTGAACACTGAAGCTTTCTTT.

V and J are TRBV11-2 and TRBJ1-2, with D maybe TRBD1 (5 bases). The CDR3 spans 15 residues. The V end was cut by 0 bases, the J end by 7 bases, with 15 bases between. Germline CDR1 reads SGHAT; CDR2 reads FQNNGV. CDR3 sequence: CASSLEVQGESGYTF. In nucleotides, the CDR3 is TGTGCCAGCAGCTTAGAGGTGCAGGGCGAGTCTGGCTACACCTTC.

This clone was seen a few times. The chain employs TRBV19 and TRBJ2-3; unclear D gene. V lost 3 bases and J lost 11, with 15 bases in between. This CDR3 has 13 residues. Germline CDR1 LNHDA, CDR2 SQIVND (reference sequence). Written as DNA, the CDR3 is TGTGCCAGTAGTATTCGAAGCAATCCCTGGCAGTATTTT. Translation gives CASSIRSNPWQYF.

The J gene is TRBJ2-1, the V gene TRBV12-5; D is possibly TRBD1 (6 bases). In germline, CDR1 is LGHNT, CDR2 FRNRAP. With 5 bases removed from V and 10 bases from J, the gap between germline ends came to 12 bases. The length of the CDR3 is 12 residues. The CDR3 reads CASGHPGEEQFF. The CDR3 DNA follows: TGTGCTAGTGGTCACCCAGGGGAAGAGCAGTTCTTC.

This rearrangement joins TRBV2 to TRBJ1-2; D gene uncertain. Germline V gene sequence: CDR1 SNHLY, CDR2 FYNNEI. The CDR3 totals 16 residues. V lost 0 bases and J 7 bases, leaving 18 bases between the germline ends. CDR3 nucleotides: TGTGCCAGCAGTGAAGCCCCTGGGAGACGAATAGGTGGCTACACCTTC. Protein sequence: CASSEAPGRRIGGYTF. The full variable domain, completed using reference TRBV2 and TRBJ1-2, is EPEVTQTPSHQVTQMGQEVILRCVPISNHLYFYWYRQILGQKVEFLVSFYNNEISEKSEIFDDQFSVERPDGSNFTLKIRSTKLEDSAMYFCASSEAPGRRIGGYTFGSGTRLTVV.

The rearrangement links TRBV7-3 to TRBJ2-1; D is uncertain. Trimming pared 2 bases from V and 8 bases from J, leaving 13 bases between. CDR3 length: 14 residues. Germline V gene lookup returns CDR1 SGHTA and CDR2 FQGTGA. CDR3 nucleotides: TGTGCCAGCAGCTTAGAGGCTGTCAACGATGAGCAGTTCTTC. Amino acid sequence: CASSLEAVNDEQFF.

The V gene is TRBV4-3, the J gene TRBJ2-7; tentative D call: TRBD2 (7 bases). CDR1 and CDR2 from the germline V gene are LGHNA and YSLEER. The ends were cut back, 0 bases at V and 3 bases at J, with 12 bases in the middle. CDR3 size: 15 residues. DNA of the CDR3: TGCGCCAGCAGCCAAGATAGAGGGGGGGTCTACGAGCAGTACTTC. Its translation is CASSQDRGGVYEQYF.

V gene TRBV27 combines with J gene TRBJ1-6, with D perhaps matching TRBD1 (6 bases). There are 15 residues in the CDR3. V was trimmed by 4 bases and J by 3 bases, leaving 10 bases between them. Looked up from germline, CDR1 is MNHEY and CDR2 is SMNVEV (reference sequence). This chain's CDR3 is CASSSGQNYNSPLHF. The CDR3 coding sequence is TGTGCCAGCAGTTCCGGACAGAACTATAATTCACCCCTCCACTTT.

The chain links TRBV11-2 to TRBJ2-1, with D unresolved. V was trimmed by 2 bases and J by 0 bases, leaving 5 bases between them. This CDR3 comprises 14 residues. Per germline, CDR1 SGHAT and CDR2 FQNNGV. The CDR3 DNA reads as TGTGCCAGCAGCTTATCCAGCTCCTACAATGAGCAGTTCTTC. Its translation is CASSLSSSYNEQFF.

V is TRBV6-6 and J is TRBJ2-1; tentatively, D is TRBD2 (5 bases). This CDR3 has 14 amino acids. V shed 4 bases and J shed 5 bases, with 12 bases lying between them. Germline assignment: CDR1 MNHNY and CDR2 SVGAGI (reference sequence). The CDR3 here is CASSSDGLHNEQFF. In DNA, the CDR3 is TGTGCCAGCAGTTCCGATGGACTGCACAATGAGCAGTTCTTC.

The chain has TRBV9 and TRBJ1-4; 9 bases agree with TRBD1. V shed 3 bases, J shed 11 bases, and the junction held 11 bases outside the gene matches. CDR1 and CDR2 from the germline V gene are SGDLS and YYNGEE. This CDR3 is built from 15 residues. The DNA for the CDR3 is TGTGCCAGCAGCGCGTCCCGCCCGGGACAGGGTAAACTGTTTTTT. Residues: CASSASRPGQGKLFF.

CDR3: CASSSGSSTDTQYF. The CDR3 coding sequence is TGTGCCAGCTCTTCCGGGAGTAGCACAGATACGCAGTATTTT. The rearrangement joins TRBV25-1 to TRBJ2-3; perhaps TRBD2 as D (6 bases). The V end was cut by 8 bases, the J end by 0 bases, with 12 bases between. The CDR3 runs 14 residues. Germline CDR1 is MGHDK and CDR2 is SYGVNS. The full variable domain, rest sourced from reference TRBV25-1 and TRBJ2-3, is EADIYQTPRYLVIGTGKKITLECSQTMGHDKMYWYQQDPGMELHLIHYSYGVNSTEKGDLSSESTVSRIRTEHFPLTLESARPSHTSQYLCASSSGSSTDTQYFGPGTRLTVL.

The rearrangement joins TRBV9 to TRBJ2-3; possibly TRBD1 for D (6 bases). Deletions cut 3 bases from V and 2 bases from J, with 13 bases between. The CDR3 runs to 15 residues. The germline gives CDR1 SGDLS, CDR2 YYNGEE. CDR3 sequence: CASSGRGWDTDTQYF. The DNA of the CDR3 is TGTGCCAGCAGCGGCAGGGGTTGGGACACAGATACGCAGTATTTT.

This clone was found once. This chain connects TRBV19 to TRBJ1-1; tentative D call: TRBD1 (5 bases). There are 17 residues in the CDR3. Germline CDR1 reads LNHDA; CDR2 reads SQIVND (reference sequence). Trimming stripped 1 base from V and 7 bases from J, with 22 bases between. As DNA, the CDR3 is TGTGCCAGTAGTATAGTATCGAGGCCGCGGGGTAGGGGTGAAGCTTTCTTT. This sequence encodes CASSIVSRPRGRGEAFF.

V is TRBV28 and J is TRBJ1-1; D ambiguous. This CDR3 is built from 13 residues. CDR1 is MDHEN and CDR2 is SYDVKM in the germline V gene. The V gene lost 7 bases and the J gene lost 4 bases, with 13 bases spanning the gap. In DNA, the CDR3 is TGTGCCAGCAACCCGGGTTTGACCACTGAAGCTTTCTTT. Protein: CASNPGLTTEAFF.

This chain uses TRBV6-6 with TRBJ1-1, with D uncertain. The CDR3 loop spans 13 amino acids. Deletions cut 6 bases from V and 1 base from J, with 9 bases between. Germline values: CDR1 MNHNY, CDR2 SVGAGI (reference sequence). The CDR3 DNA sequence: TGTGCCAGCAGGAGTTATTCGAACACTGAAGCTTTCTTT. Translated, it gives CASRSYSNTEAFF.

The J gene is TRBJ2-7, the V gene TRBV6-5, with TRBD2 matching over 10 bases. J lost 4 bases, V lost 2 bases, and 5 bases had no gene match. Germline V gene sequence: CDR1 MNHEY, CDR2 SVGAGI. This CDR3 contains 15 residues. CDR3 coding DNA: TGTGCCAGCAGTTACGGTAGCGGGAGGACGTACGAGCAGTACTTC. Protein: CASSYGSGRTYEQYF.

The V and J genes are TRBV5-1 and TRBJ2-7; TRBD2 agrees at 8 bases. This CDR3 region has 14 residues. With V trimmed by 4 bases and J by 6 bases, 9 bases remained unmatched. Germline CDR1 reads SGHRS; CDR2 reads YFSETQ. The CDR3 here is CASSGTGRGREQYF. In nucleotides, the CDR3 is TGCGCCAGCAGCGGGACCGGGAGGGGCCGCGAGCAGTACTTC.

J is TRBJ2-3 and V is TRBV7-3, with TRBD2 as a possible D gene (6 bases). V shed 5 bases and J shed 5 bases, with 11 bases lying between them. This CDR3 has 13 residues. Germline V gene data show CDR1 as SGHTA and CDR2 as FQGTGA. CDR3 region: CASSLAYRDTQYF. The CDR3, as DNA: TGTGCCAGCAGCCTAGCGTATAGAGATACGCAGTATTTT. Full variable domain (remainder filled in from reference TRBV7-3 and TRBJ2-3): GAGVSQTPSNKVTEKGKYVELRCDPISGHTALYWYRQSLGQGPEFLIYFQGTGAADDSGLPNDRFFAVRPEGSVSTLKIQRTERGDSAVYLCASSLAYRDTQYFGPGTRLTVL.

The chain couples TRBV19 to TRBJ1-1; a possible D gene is TRBD1 (6 bases). Looked up from germline, CDR1 is LNHDA and CDR2 is SQIVND (reference sequence). The CDR3 length is 13 residues. V gave up 7 bases and J gave up 3 bases, with 12 bases separating them. Here the CDR3 DNA reads TGTGCCAGTAAAGACAGGACTTACACTGAAGCTTTCTTT. Its protein is CASKDRTYTEAFF.

The count of this clone is one. The chain uses TRBV7-2 and TRBJ1-4, with D possibly TRBD1 on 6 matching bases. This CDR3 comprises 15 residues. Trimming stripped 5 bases from V and 1 base from J, with 11 bases between. The germline gives CDR1 SGHTA, CDR2 FQGNSA. The CDR3, as DNA: TGTGCCAGCAGCCCAACAGGGAGAACTAATGAAAAACTGTTTTTT. Protein: CASSPTGRTNEKLFF.

The CDR3 DNA sequence: TGTGCCTGGAGCCGCGGGGCCTTGAGGACAGATACGCAGTATTTT. It is translated as CAWSRGALRTDTQYF. The chain combines TRBV30 with TRBJ2-3; D perhaps matches TRBD2 (6 bases). CDR1 and CDR2 (germline): GTSNPN, SVGIG (reference sequence). Trimming took 3 bases from V and 3 from J, leaving 16 bases between them. The CDR3 extends over 15 amino acids.